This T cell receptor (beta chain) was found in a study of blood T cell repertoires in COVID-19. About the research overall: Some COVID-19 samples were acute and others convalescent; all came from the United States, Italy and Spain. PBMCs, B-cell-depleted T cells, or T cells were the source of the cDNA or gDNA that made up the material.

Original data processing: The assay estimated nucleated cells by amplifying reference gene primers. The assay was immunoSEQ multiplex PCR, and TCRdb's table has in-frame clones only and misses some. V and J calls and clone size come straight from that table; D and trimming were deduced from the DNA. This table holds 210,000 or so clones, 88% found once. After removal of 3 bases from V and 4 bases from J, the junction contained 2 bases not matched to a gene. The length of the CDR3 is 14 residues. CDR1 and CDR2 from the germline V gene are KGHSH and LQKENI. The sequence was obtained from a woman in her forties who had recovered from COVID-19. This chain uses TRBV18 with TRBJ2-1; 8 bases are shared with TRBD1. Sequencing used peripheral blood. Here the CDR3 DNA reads TGTGCCAGCTCACCGGACAGGGTTTACAATGAGCAGTTCTTC. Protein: CASSPDRVYNEQFF. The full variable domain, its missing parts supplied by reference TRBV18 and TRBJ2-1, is NAGVMQNPRHLVRRRGQEARLRCSPMKGHSHVYWYRQLPEEGLKFMVYLQKENIIDESGMPKERFSAEFPKEGPSILRIQQVVRGDSAAYFCASSPDRVYNEQFFGPGTRLTVL.